The clone carrying this TCR beta chain was counted only a few times. Its target is not known. Patients sequenced had flow cytometry evidence of CD8+CD57+ cell expansion. The germline V gene encodes CDR1 ENHRY and CDR2 SYGVKD. There are 14 residues in the CDR3. Trimming took 8 bases from V and 7 from J; bases not matched to a gene: 8. This record comes from a study of CD8+CD57+ T cells in acquired aplastic anemia. Study information: An average of roughly 3 ug of DNA was obtained from sorted CD4+ and CD8+ cells.

TCR beta VDJ and CDR3 were profiled, and genomic DNA was the template. MiXCR was run by TCRdb on the reads, yielding one entry per CDR3 protein. The table lists approximately 470,000 distinct CDR3 sequences, 25% to 40% of them singletons. Whole-study findings and limits: The CD8+ Simpson's diversity of patients and controls was not significantly different.

The chain has TRBV10-3 and TRBJ2-2; 9 nucleotides line up with TRBD1. Sequenced material: sorted CD4+, CD8+, or CD8+CD57+ T cells (not recorded which) from PBMCs. This receptor was taken from a human donor with aplastic anemia. In nucleotides, the CDR3 is TGTGCCATCCGAGGGACAGGGCGGGGCGGGGAGCTGTTTTTT. Its translation is CAIRGTGRGGELFF.